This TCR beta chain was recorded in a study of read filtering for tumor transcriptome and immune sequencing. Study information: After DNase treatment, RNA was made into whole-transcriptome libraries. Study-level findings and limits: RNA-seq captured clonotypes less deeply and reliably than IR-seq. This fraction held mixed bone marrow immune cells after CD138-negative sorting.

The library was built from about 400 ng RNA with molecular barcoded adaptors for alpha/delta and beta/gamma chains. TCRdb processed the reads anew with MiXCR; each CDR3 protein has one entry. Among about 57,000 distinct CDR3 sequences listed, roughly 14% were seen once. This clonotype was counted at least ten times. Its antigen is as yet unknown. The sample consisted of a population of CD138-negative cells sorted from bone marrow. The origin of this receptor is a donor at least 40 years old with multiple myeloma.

The CDR3 coding sequence is TGTGCCAGCAGTTACACCAACTGGGGGAATCAGCCCCAGCATTTT. It codes for CASSYTNWGNQPQHF. V gene TRBV6-2 or TRBV6-3 combines with J gene TRBJ1-5; maybe TRBD1 (5 bases). The CDR3 has 15 amino acids. CDR1 MNHEY and CDR2 SVGEGT come from the germline V gene. V lost 2 bases and J lost 4, with 12 bases in between.